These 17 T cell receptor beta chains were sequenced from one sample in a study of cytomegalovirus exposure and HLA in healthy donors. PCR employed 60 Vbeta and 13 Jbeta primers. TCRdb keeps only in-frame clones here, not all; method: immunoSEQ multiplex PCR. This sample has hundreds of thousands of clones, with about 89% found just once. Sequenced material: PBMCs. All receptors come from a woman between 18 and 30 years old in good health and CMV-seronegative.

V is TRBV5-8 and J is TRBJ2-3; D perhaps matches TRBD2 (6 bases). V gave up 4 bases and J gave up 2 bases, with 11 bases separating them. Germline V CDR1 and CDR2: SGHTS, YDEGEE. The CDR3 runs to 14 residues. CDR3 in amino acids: CASSQGLNTDTQYF. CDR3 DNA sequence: TGTGCCAGCAGCCAGGGACTCAACACAGATACGCAGTATTTT.

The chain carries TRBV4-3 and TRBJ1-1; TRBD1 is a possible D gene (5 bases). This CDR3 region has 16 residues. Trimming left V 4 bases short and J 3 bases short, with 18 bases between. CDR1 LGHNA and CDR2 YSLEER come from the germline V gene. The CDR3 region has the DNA TGCGCCAGCAGCCGACTTCTCGCCGGGGGGGACACTGAAGCTTTCTTT. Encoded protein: CASSRLLAGGDTEAFF.

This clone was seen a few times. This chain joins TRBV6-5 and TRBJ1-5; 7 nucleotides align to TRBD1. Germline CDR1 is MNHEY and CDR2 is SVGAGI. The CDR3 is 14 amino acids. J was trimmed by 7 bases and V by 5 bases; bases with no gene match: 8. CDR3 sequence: CASSEDRVGQPQHF. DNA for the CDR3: TGTGCCAGCAGTGAAGACAGGGTGGGACAGCCCCAGCATTTT.

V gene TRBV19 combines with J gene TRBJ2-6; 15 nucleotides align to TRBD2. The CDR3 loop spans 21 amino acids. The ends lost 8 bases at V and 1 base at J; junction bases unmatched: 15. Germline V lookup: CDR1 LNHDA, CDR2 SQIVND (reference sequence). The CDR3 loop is CASQGTSGGRPLFSGANVLTF. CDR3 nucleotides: TGTGCCAGTCAAGGGACTAGCGGGGGGAGGCCCCTTTTTTCTGGGGCCAACGTCCTGACTTTC.

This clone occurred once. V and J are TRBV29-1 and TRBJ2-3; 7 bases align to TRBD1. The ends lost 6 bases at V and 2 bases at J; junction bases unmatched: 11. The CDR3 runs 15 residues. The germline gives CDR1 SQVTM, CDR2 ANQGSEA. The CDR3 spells CSVAGGVLNTDTQYF. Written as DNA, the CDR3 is TGCAGCGTGGCAGGGGGTGTTTTAAACACAGATACGCAGTATTTT.

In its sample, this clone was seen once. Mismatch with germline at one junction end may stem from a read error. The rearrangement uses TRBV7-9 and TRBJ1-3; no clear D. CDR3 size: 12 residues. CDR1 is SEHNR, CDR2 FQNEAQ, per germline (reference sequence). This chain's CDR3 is CSSVRSGNTIYF. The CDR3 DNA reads TGTTCCAGCGTCCGTTCTGGAAACACCATATATTTT.

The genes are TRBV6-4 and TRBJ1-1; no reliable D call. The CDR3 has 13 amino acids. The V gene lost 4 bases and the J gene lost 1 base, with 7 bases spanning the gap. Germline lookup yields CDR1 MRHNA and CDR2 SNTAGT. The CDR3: CASSAYRNTEAFF. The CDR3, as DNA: TGTGCCAGCAGTGCATACAGGAACACTGAAGCTTTCTTT.

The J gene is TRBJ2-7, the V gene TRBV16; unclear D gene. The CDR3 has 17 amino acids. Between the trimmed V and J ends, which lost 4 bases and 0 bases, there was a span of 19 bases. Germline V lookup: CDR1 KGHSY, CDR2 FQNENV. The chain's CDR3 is CASSPLVGSTGSYEQYF. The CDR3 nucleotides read TGTGCCAGCAGCCCTCTGGTGGGTTCGACGGGCTCCTACGAGCAGTACTTC.

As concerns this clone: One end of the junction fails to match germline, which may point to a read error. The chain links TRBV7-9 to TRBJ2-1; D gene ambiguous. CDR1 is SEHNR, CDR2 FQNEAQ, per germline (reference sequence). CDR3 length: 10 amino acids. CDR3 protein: CSSSPGEQFF. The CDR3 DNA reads TGTTCCAGCAGCCCCGGTGAGCAGTTCTTC.

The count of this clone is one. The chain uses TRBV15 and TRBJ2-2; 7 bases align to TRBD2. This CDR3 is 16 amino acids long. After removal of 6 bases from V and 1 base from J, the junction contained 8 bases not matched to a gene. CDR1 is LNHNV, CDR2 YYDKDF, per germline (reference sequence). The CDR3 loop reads CATRGGERGNTGELFF. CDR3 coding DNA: TGTGCCACCAGGGGGGGGGAGCGGGGGAACACCGGGGAGCTGTTTTTT.

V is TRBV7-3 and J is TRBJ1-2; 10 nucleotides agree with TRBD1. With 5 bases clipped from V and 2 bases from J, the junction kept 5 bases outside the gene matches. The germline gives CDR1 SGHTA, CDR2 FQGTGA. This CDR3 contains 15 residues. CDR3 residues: CASSPQTGGNYGYTF. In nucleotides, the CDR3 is TGTGCCAGCAGCCCCCAGACAGGGGGCAACTATGGCTACACCTTC.

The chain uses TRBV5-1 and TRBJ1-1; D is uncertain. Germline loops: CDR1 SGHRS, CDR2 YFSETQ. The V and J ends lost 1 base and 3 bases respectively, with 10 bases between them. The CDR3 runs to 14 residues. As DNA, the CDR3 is TGCGCCAGCAGCTTGACTAATCCGGACACTGAAGCTTTCTTT. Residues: CASSLTNPDTEAFF.

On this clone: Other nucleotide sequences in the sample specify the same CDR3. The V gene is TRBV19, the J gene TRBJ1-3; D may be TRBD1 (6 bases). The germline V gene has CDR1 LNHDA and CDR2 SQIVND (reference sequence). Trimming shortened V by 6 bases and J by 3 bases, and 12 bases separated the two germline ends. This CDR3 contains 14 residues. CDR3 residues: CASSTQGLGNTIYF. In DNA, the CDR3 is TGTGCCAGTAGCACACAGGGTCTTGGAAACACCATATATTTT.

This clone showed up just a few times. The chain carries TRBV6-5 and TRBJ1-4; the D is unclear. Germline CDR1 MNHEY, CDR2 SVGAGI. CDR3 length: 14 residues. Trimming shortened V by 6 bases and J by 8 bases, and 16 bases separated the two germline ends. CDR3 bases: TGTGCCAGCAGCCTGGGCGTGGGTGACGAAAAACTGTTTTTT. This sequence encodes CASSLGVGDEKLFF.

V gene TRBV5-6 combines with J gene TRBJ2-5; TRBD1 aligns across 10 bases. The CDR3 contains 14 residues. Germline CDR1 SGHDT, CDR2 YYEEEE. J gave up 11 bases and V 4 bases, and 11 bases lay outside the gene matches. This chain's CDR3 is CASSIRQGAGEQYF. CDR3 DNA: TGTGCCAGCAGCATCCGACAGGGGGCGGGTGAGCAGTACTTC.

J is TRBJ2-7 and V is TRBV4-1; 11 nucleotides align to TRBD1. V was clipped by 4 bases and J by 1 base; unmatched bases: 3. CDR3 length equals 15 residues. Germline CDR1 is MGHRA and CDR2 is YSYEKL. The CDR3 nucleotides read TGCGCCAGCAGCCTCGGGACAGGGGGTTCCTACGAGCAGTACTTC. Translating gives CASSLGTGGSYEQYF.

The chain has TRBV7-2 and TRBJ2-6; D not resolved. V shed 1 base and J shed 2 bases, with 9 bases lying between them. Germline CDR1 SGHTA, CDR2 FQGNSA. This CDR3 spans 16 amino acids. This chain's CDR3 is CASSLDLSPGANVLTF. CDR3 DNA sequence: TGTGCCAGCAGCTTAGATCTGTCCCCTGGGGCCAACGTCCTGACTTTC.